Listed below are T cell receptor beta chains from one sample, sequenced in a study of T cells after yellow fever vaccination. TCRdb redid the calling of the 5' RACE reads with MiXCR, one entry per CDR3 protein. The sample consists of some 550,000 distinct CDR3 sequences, about a fifth of them appearing once. The specimen comprised PBMCs, sampled 15 days after the yellow fever booster vaccination. The receptors originated from a man younger than 45 who received the YFV17D yellow fever vaccine. The CDR3 runs from the conserved cysteine through the conserved F or W. A D gene is named only where the DNA matches it firmly. A row's size may be missing; if present it is once, few, many or a size class.

>TRBJ1-2|NA|TRBV18|NA
TGTGCCAGCTCACAATCACTTTCGGGAGAGGACTATGGCTACACCTTC
CASSQSLSGEDYGYTF
>TRBJ2-3|TRBD2|TRBV28|few
TGTGCCAGCAGTTTCGCGGGAGTTATAGATACGCAGTATTTT
CASSFAGVIDTQYF
>TRBJ1-2|NA|TRBV6-5|NA
TGTGCCAGCAGTTCCCCCGGGGGCACCTATGGCTACACCTTC
CASSSPGGTYGYTF
>TRBJ2-1|NA|TRBV6-1|few
TGTGCCAGCAGACGGACAGAGTACAATGAGCAGTTCTTC
CASRRTEYNEQFF
>TRBJ2-7|NA|TRBV20-1|few
TGCAGTGCTGGGGACGGTACCTACGAGCAGTACTTC
CSAGDGTYEQYF
>TRBJ2-1|TRBD2|TRBV14|NA
TGTGCCAGCAGCCAAGGGCCCGGGACTAGCGGATACAATGAGCAGTTCTTC
CASSQGPGTSGYNEQFF
>TRBJ1-2|NA|TRBV6-1|NA
TGTGCCAGCAGTGTGAATGGCTACACCTTC
CASSVNGYTF
>TRBJ2-1|TRBD2|TRBV24-1|few
TGTGCCACCAGTGAGCGTCGACTAGCGGGAGGCATGGAGCAGTTCTTC
CATSERRLAGGMEQFF
>TRBJ2-7|NA|TRBV7-2|NA
TGTGCCAGCAGCTTAGTCAGGCGGGCCTACTGGGACGAGCAGTACTTC
CASSLVRRAYWDEQYF
>TRBJ1-2|TRBD1|TRBV29-1|NA
TGCAGCGTTGAAGGGCGGACAGGGAAGAACTATGGCTACACCTTC
CSVEGRTGKNYGYTF
>TRBJ2-2|TRBD1|TRBV19|few
TGTGCCAGTAGCATGGGACAGCGAAACACCGGGGAGCTGTTTTTT
CASSMGQRNTGELFF